The source of this T cell receptor (beta chain) is a study of OX40 agonist ivuxolimab in advanced cancers. Across the study: An agonistic human IgG2 monoclonal antibody against OX40 (CD134) was given. The patients received ivuxolimab by intravenous route every 2 weeks at 0.01 to 10 mg/kg. Study findings and constraints: Antigens targeted by the expanded peripheral T cells were not determined. The study observed clonal expansion of CD4+ and CD8+ blood T cells by week 6 at 0.1 to 3.0 mg/kg.

Comment on this clone: Its antigen is not identified.

Repertoires were generated with immunoSEQ multiplex PCR, while TCRdb's copy carries only in-frame clones and drops some. The data hold about 94,000 clones, with 91% observed a single time. The V and J ends lost 4 bases and 1 base respectively, with 10 bases between them. Germline V gene lookup returns CDR1 LNHNV and CDR2 YYDKDF (reference sequence). This CDR3 is 14 amino acids long. The TCR was taken from an adult with an advanced solid tumor such as melanoma, head and neck, liver or kidney cancer. The input for sequencing was CD4+ or CD8+ T cells sorted from blood, taken in a trial of the OX40 agonist ivuxolimab. V and J are TRBV15 and TRBJ1-1, with D uncertain. The CDR3: CATSTRVQNTEAFF. CDR3 in DNA: TGTGCCACCAGCACTCGGGTGCAGAACACTGAAGCTTTCTTT.